This TCR beta chain was identified during a study of T-cell reconstitution after alpha-beta-depleted transplantation in children. Preparation of the TCRbeta library used unique molecular identifiers. One entry per CDR3 protein, called by TCRdb with MiXCR from the PCR reads. The table records approximately 240,000 distinct CDR3 sequences, around 9.9% of them present only once. The sequence was obtained from a child less than two years old with acute myeloid leukemia, due to receive a stem cell transplant. The source material was PBMCs, sampled before TCRalphabeta/CD19-depleted stem cell transplant.

CDR3 sequence reads: CASSPPAGSEQYF. CDR3 nucleotides: TGTGCCAGCAGCCCACCTGCGGGGTCCGAGCAGTACTTC. The rearrangement joins TRBV6-6 to TRBJ2-7; tentative D call: TRBD2 (6 bases). There are 13 residues in the CDR3. V was cut by 6 bases and J by 6 bases, with 15 bases left in between. Germline CDR1 reads MNHNY; CDR2 reads SVGAGI (reference sequence).